This T cell receptor (beta chain) was sequenced in a study of technical replicates of blood from a few donors. The CDR3 loop spans 14 amino acids. Per the germline V gene, CDR1 is MDHEN and CDR2 is SYDVKM. With 8 bases removed from V and 4 bases from J, the gap between germline ends came to 17 bases. Using immunoSEQ multiplex PCR, the repertoire was profiled, and TCRdb retains in-frame clones only, with some absent. The data hold approximately 73,000 clones, with around 90% observed a single time. The V call is TRBV28, the J call TRBJ2-5, with D possibly being TRBD2 (6 bases). The source of this sequence is a human donor in good health. The source material was T cells isolated from PBMCs. The CDR3 nucleotides read TGTGCCAGCTCCGATAGCGGACTACCAGAGACCCAGTACTTC. Amino acids: CASSDSGLPETQYF.